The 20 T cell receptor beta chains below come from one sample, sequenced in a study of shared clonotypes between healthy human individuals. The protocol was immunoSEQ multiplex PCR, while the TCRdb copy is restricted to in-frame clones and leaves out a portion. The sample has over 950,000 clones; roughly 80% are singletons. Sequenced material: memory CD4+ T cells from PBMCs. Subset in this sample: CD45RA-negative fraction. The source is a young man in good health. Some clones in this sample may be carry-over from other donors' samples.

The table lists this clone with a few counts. CDR3 DNA: TGTGCCAGCAGCCTCAAATACAGGGAATTGCGATCACCCCTCCACTTT. It specifies CASSLKYRELRSPLHF. This chain joins TRBV5-6 and TRBJ1-6, with TRBD1 as a possible D gene (6 bases). There are 16 residues in the CDR3. Germline V CDR1 and CDR2: SGHDT, YYEEEE. V was clipped by 4 bases and J by 10 bases, with 21 bases between them.

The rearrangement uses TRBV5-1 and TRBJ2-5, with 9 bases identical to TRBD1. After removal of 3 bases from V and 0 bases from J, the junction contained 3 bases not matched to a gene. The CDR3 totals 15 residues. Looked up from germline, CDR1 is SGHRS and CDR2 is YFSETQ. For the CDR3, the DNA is TGCGCCAGCAGCTCGGGACAGGGCGACCAAGAGACCCAGTACTTC. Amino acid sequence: CASSSGQGDQETQYF.

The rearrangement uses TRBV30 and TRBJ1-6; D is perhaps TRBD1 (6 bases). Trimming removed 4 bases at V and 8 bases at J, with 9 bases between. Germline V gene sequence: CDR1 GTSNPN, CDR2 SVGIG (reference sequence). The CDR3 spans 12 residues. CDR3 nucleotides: TGTGCCTGGACGGGGGGCTATTCACCCCTCCACTTT. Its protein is CAWTGGYSPLHF.

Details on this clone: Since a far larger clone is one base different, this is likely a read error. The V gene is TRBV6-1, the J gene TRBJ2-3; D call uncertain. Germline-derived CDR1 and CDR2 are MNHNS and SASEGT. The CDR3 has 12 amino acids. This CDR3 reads CASSDVGNTRYF. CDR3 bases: TGTGCCAGCAGTGATGTGGGAAATACGCGGTATTTT.

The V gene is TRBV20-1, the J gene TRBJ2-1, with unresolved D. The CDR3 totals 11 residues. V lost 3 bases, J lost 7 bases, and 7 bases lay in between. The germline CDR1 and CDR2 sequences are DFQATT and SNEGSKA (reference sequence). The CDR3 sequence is CSASNANEQFF. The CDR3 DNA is TGCAGTGCTAGTAATGCGAATGAGCAGTTCTTC.

The CDR3 protein is CASSGGQRSTDTQYF. The CDR3 DNA is TGTGCCAGCTCGGGGGGCCAGCGGAGCACAGATACGCAGTATTTT. The chain is built from TRBV18 and TRBJ2-3; perhaps D is TRBD1 or TRBD2 (6 bases each). V gave up 6 bases and J gave up 0 bases, with 13 bases separating them. Germline CDR1 is KGHSH and CDR2 is LQKENI. The length of the CDR3 is 15 residues. Full variable domain (remainder filled in from reference TRBV18 and TRBJ2-3): NAGVMQNPRHLVRRRGQEARLRCSPMKGHSHVYWYRQLPEEGLKFMVYLQKENIIDESGMPKERFSAEFPKEGPSILRIQQVVRGDSAAYFCASSGGQRSTDTQYFGPGTRLTVL.

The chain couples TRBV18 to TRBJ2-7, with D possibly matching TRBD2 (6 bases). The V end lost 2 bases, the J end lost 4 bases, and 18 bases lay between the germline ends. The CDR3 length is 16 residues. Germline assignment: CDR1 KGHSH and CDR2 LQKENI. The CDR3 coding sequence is TGTGCCAGCTCACCAAATAAACCGGGAGTTGGGTACGAGCAGTACTTC. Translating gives CASSPNKPGVGYEQYF.

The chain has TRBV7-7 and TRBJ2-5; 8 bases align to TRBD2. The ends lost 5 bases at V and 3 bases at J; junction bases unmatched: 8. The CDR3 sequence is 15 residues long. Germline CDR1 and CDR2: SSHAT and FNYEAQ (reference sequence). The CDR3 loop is CASSPVGGAEETQYF. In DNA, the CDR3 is TGTGCCAGCAGCCCGGTCGGGGGGGCAGAAGAGACCCAGTACTTC.

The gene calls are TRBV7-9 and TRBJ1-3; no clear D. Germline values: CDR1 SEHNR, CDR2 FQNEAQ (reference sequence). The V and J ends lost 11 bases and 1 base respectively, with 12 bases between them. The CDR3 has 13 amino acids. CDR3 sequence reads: CAGLGYSGNTIYF. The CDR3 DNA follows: TGTGCCGGACTTGGTTATTCTGGAAACACCATATATTTT.

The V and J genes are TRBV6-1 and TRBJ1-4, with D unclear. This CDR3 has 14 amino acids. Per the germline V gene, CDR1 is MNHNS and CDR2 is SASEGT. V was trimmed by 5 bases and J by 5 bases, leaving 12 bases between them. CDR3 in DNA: TGTGCCAGCAGTCCCCCCTCCCTAAATGAAAAACTGTTTTTT. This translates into CASSPPSLNEKLFF.

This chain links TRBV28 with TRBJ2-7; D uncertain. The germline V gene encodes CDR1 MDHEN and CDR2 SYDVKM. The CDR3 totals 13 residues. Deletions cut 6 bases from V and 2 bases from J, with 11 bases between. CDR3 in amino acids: CASSLNMAYEQYF. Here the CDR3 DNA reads TGTGCCAGCAGCCTAAATATGGCCTACGAGCAGTACTTC.

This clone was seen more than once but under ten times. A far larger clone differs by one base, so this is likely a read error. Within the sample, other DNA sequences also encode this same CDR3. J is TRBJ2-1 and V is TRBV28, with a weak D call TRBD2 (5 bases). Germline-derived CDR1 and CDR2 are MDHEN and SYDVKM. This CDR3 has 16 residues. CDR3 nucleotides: TGTGCCAGTAGTTACCCTCACGGAGGTTCCTACAATGAGCAGTTCTTC. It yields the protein CASSYPHGGSYNEQFF.

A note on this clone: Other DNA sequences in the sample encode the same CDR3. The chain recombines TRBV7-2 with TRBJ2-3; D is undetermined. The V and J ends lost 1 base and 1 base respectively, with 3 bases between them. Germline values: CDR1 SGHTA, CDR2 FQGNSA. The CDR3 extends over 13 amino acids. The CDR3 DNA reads TGTGCCAGCAGCTTAGAACGCACAGATACGCAGTATTTT. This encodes CASSLERTDTQYF. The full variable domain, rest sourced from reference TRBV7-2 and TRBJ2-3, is GAGVSQSPSNKVTEKGKDVELRCDPISGHTALYWYRQSLGQGLEFLIYFQGNSAPDKSGLPSDRFSAERTGGSVSTLTIQRTQQEDSAVYLCASSLERTDTQYFGPGTRLTVL.

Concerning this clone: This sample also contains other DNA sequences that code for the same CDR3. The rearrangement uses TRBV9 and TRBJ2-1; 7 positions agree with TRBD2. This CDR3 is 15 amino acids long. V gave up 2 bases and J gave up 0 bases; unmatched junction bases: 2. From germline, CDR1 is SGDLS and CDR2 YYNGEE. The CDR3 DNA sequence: TGTGCCAGCAGCGTGGGAGGGAACTCCTACAATGAGCAGTTCTTC. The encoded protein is CASSVGGNSYNEQFF.

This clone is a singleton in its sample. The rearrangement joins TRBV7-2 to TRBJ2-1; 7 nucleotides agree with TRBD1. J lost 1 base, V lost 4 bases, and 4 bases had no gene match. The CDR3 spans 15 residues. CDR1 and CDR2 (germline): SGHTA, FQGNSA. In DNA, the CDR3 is TGTGCCAGCAGCTCCACAGGGGTTTCCTACAATGAGCAGTTCTTC. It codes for CASSSTGVSYNEQFF.

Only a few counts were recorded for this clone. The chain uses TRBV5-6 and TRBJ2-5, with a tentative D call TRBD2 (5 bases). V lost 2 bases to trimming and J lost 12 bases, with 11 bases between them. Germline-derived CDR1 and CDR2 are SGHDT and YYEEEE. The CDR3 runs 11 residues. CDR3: CASSLADLEYF. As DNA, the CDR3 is TGTGCCAGCAGCTTAGCGGACCTGGAGTACTTC.

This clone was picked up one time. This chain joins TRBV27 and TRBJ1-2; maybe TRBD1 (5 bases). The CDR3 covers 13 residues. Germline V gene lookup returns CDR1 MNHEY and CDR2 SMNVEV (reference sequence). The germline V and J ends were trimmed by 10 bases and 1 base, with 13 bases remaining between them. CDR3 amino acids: CATCGRDNYGYTF. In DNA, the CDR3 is TGTGCCACCTGTGGCAGGGATAACTATGGCTACACCTTC.

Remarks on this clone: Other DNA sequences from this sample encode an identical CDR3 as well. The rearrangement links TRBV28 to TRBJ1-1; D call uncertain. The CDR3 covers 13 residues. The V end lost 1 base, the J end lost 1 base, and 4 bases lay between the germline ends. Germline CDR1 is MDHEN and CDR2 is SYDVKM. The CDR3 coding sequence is TGTGCCAGCAGTTTATTGGGGAACACTGAAGCTTTCTTT. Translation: CASSLLGNTEAFF.

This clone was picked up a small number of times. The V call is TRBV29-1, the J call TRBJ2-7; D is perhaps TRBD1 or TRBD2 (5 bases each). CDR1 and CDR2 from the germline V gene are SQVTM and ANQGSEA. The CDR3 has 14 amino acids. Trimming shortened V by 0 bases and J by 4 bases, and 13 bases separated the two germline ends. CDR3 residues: CSVEDRGLGYEQYF. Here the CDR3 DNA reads TGCAGCGTTGAAGATCGGGGCCTCGGTTACGAGCAGTACTTC.

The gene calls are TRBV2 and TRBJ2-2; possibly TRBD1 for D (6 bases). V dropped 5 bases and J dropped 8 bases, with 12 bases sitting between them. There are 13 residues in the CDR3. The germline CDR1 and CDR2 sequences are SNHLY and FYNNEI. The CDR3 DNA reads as TGTGCCAGCAGTCGACAGGTTGGAGGGGAGCTGTTTTTT. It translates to CASSRQVGGELFF.